This T cell receptor (beta chain) was documented in a study of OX40 agonist ivuxolimab in advanced cancers. The overall study: With a range of 23 to 79, age averaged roughly 60 years, and around 80% were male.

Data came from immunoSEQ multiplex PCR; TCRdb stores just in-frame clones and leaves some out. Of 120,000 or so clones in the sample, over 85% are singletons; the top ten hold around 0.27%. Findings and limits, study-wide: CD4+ and CD8+ blood T cells expanded clonally by week 6 at 0.1 to 3.0 mg/kg. No determination was made of the antigen specificity of the expanded peripheral T cells.

The CDR3 consists of 13 residues. On this clone: Antigen specificity is unknown.

The chain recombines TRBV12-2 with TRBJ1-5. TRBV12-2 is termed a pseudogene. This sequence originates from an adult with an advanced solid tumor such as melanoma, head and neck, liver or kidney cancer. The material sequenced was CD4+ or CD8+ T cells sorted from blood, taken in a trial of the OX40 agonist ivuxolimab. CDR3 DNA: TGTGCAAGTCCCAAATATAGCAATCAGCCCCAGCATTTT. Translation gives CASPKYSNQPQHF.